This entry concerns a single TCR beta chain. As a fraction of the sample, this clone is medium-sized (0.01 to 0.1%). What this receptor recognizes is not known. Base-call qualities are not available, and no considerably larger clone is one nucleotide away. V drops 4 bases and J drops 0 bases, leaving 14 bases in between. CDR1 is given as SGHDT and CDR2 as YYEEEE, both from the germline V gene. CDR3 length: 15 amino acids, cysteine to phenylalanine. The sequence is cut down to CDR3 DNA, 45 bases in frame from base 1. The library was generated by the immunoSEQ multiplex PCR assay. Processing in the source paper ran as follows. Richness and clonality were used to summarize the repertoires, and clones that significantly expanded or contracted between pre- and post-therapy samples were identified. TCRdb holds this immuneACCESS table with in-frame rearrangements only. Some clones are missing; in checked studies, unresolved V genes explain under half, and the rest has no known cause. V, J and clone size reflect that table, while D and trimming were determined from the DNA. Within this sample are approximately 13,000 clones, with around 70% of them counted one time only. The ten largest clonotypes hold approximately 25% of the sample.

This entry belongs to a study of neoadjuvant nivolumab and ipilimumab in lung cancer (dated by TCRdb to between 2020 and 2021). Regarding the research as a whole: Intravenous nivolumab was dosed at 3 mg/kg on days 1, 15 and 29, and in the combination arm ipilimumab 1 mg/kg was added on day 1 only. For each study arm, the primary endpoint of the trial was the rate of major pathologic response (MPR) in the intention-to-treat population. Of the 40 to 50 patients with operable NSCLC treated in the trial, approximately 23 were randomized to nivolumab monotherapy and 21 to nivolumab plus ipilimumab. TCR repertoires were compared between pretherapy (baseline) peripheral blood and tumors resected at surgery after neoadjuvant immune checkpoint blockade. Matched pretherapy and resected tumor pairs were analyzed for seven patients: four treated with nivolumab and three with nivolumab plus ipilimumab.

Broader findings and caveats from the paper: A small number of samples underwent TCR sequencing. Tumor T-cell richness and clonality rose from pretherapy to surgery in three of three dual-therapy tumors but in only two of four nivolumab-treated tumors. No significant correlation was found between TCR clonality and pathologic tumor regression, and only a single major-pathologic-response sample was available for the analysis of TCR clonality versus pathologic tumor regression. Compared with tumor-adjacent uninvolved lung, resected tumors had greater TCR richness and clonality, and increases showed up in more of the dual-therapy-treated tumors. Pretherapy blood TCR richness correlated positively with richness in tumors resected after neoadjuvant therapy (Spearman R = 0.82).

The sample's time point label, decoded: at surgical resection after neoadjuvant nivolumab +/- ipilimumab. The samples were taken from NEOSTAR, a phase 2 randomized trial in operable NSCLC that tested neoadjuvant nivolumab or nivolumab plus ipilimumab, followed by surgery. The receptor was isolated from an adult with non-small cell lung cancer. Recombination linked TRBV5-6 to TRBJ2-7; TRBD1 is possibly the D segment (6 matching bases). The sequencing here drew on peripheral blood, taken after neoadjuvant nivolumab, alone or with ipilimumab, at or shortly before surgery. The DNA sequence follows: TGTGCCAGCAGCGGTGACAGGTTCAGCTCCTACGAGCAGTACTTC. Its amino acids are CASSGDRFSSYEQYF. Joined to the reference TRBV5-6 and TRBJ2-7 proteins, this CDR3 gives the full variable domain: DAGVTQSPTHLIKTRGQQVTLRCSPKSGHDTVSWYQQALGQGPQFIFQYYEEEERQRGNFPDRFSGHQFPNYSSELNVNALLLGDSALYLCASSGDRFSSYEQYFGPGTRLTVT.